Described below is a single TCR beta chain sequence and its context. These data originate in a study of memory CD4+ T cells and cytomegalovirus serostatus. CDR1 SEHNR and CDR2 FQNEAQ come from the germline V gene (reference sequence). The length of the CDR3 is 15 residues. The ends were cut back, 1 base at V and 1 base at J, with 10 bases in the middle. The sort gate was single viable CD3+CD4+CD8-CD45RO+ cells for memory CD4+ T cells. Only in-frame clones appear in the TCRdb table, and some are missing; sequencing was by immunoSEQ multiplex PCR. The sample carries 50,000 to 75,000 clones, about 81% recorded once.

The specimen sequenced was memory CD4+ T cells from blood. The clonotype originates from an adult in good health and CMV-seronegative. The V and J genes are TRBV7-9 and TRBJ1-1; no clear D. DNA of the CDR3: TGTGCCAGCAGCTTAGGGTCAAATAGGAACACTGAAGCTTTCTTT. Its protein is CASSLGSNRNTEAFF.